This TCR beta chain was retrieved from a study of read filtering for tumor transcriptome and immune sequencing. The CDR3 extends over 11 amino acids. Germline CDR1 MGHDK, CDR2 SYGVNS. With 3 bases removed from V and 5 bases from J, the gap between germline ends came to 4 bases. At least ten counts were recorded for this clonotype. Its matching antigen is unknown. Study-level findings and limits: IR-seq captured clonotypes deeper and more reliably than RNA-seq.

Molecular barcoded adaptors covering alpha/delta and beta/gamma chains were used on about 390 ng RNA. Via MiXCR, TCRdb re-called the reads, giving one row per CDR3 protein. Altogether 35,000 to 55,000 distinct CDR3 sequences are present, approximately 12% being singletons, with the ten largest covering 14% to 15%. The sequenced sample consisted of a population of CD138-negative cells sorted from bone marrow. This receptor was obtained from a donor aged 40 or older with multiple myeloma. The V and J genes are TRBV25-1 and TRBJ1-2; D is uncertain. CDR3 nucleotides: TGTGCCAGCAGTGAGGAGTATGGCTACACCTTC. It yields the protein CASSEEYGYTF.